The 17 T cell receptor beta chains in this list originate from one sample, sequenced in a study of cytomegalovirus exposure and HLA in healthy donors. Amplification used 60 Vbeta primers and 13 Jbeta primers. Repertoires were generated with immunoSEQ multiplex PCR, while TCRdb's copy carries only in-frame clones and drops some. The data hold roughly 170,000 clones, with roughly 80% observed a single time. The sample taken for sequencing was PBMCs. The receptors here all came from a woman aged 18-29 years in good health and CMV-seronegative.

The chain has TRBV4-3 and TRBJ2-5; D is unresolved. CDR1 and CDR2 (germline): LGHNA, YSLEER. CDR3 length equals 13 residues. Trimming removed 1 base from V and 3 bases from J, with 6 bases in between. As DNA, the CDR3 is TGCGCCAGCAGCCAAGGTACAGAAGAGACCCAGTACTTC. This translates into CASSQGTEETQYF.

The V and J genes are TRBV5-1 and TRBJ2-3; tentatively, D is TRBD2 (6 bases). Trimming took off 5 bases at V and 2 bases at J, with 12 bases between the two ends. This CDR3 is built from 14 residues. Germline loops: CDR1 SGHRS, CDR2 YFSETQ. The CDR3 is CASRIAADTDTQYF. In nucleotides, the CDR3 is TGCGCCAGCAGGATAGCGGCAGACACAGATACGCAGTATTTT.

In its sample, this clone was seen once. The chain joins TRBV27 to TRBJ2-5, with TRBD2 as a possible D gene (5 bases). The J call may be mistaken, given a closer DNA end match to TRBJ2-7. Germline V gene sequence: CDR1 MNHEY, CDR2 SMNVEV (reference sequence). CDR3 size: 12 residues. The CDR3 sequence is CASRSPGSEQYF. DNA of the CDR3: TGTGCCAGCAGATCTCCGGGGAGCGAGCAGTACTTC.

Only a few counts were recorded for this clone. The chain employs TRBV11-3 and TRBJ1-2; D perhaps matches TRBD1 (6 bases). Trimming left V 4 bases short and J 4 bases short, with 13 bases between. Per the germline V gene, CDR1 is SGHNT and CDR2 is YENEEA. This CDR3 is 14 amino acids long. The CDR3 region is CASSSTGYGYGYTF. In nucleotides, the CDR3 is TGTGCCAGCAGCTCCACAGGGTATGGCTATGGCTACACCTTC.

V gene TRBV6-1 combines with J gene TRBJ2-1; 9 bases align to TRBD1. Germline CDR1 and CDR2: MNHNS and SASEGT. Trimming took 3 bases from V and 7 from J; bases not matched to a gene: 10. The CDR3 contains 16 residues. CDR3: CASSDPGGTGRNEQFF. The CDR3 nucleotides are TGTGCCAGCAGTGATCCGGGCGGGACAGGGCGTAATGAGCAGTTCTTC.

This chain links TRBV2 with TRBJ2-1; 10 nucleotides agree with TRBD2. CDR3 length equals 16 residues. Trimming at V came to 4 bases and at J to 6 bases, leaving 9 bases not matched to a gene. Per the germline V gene, CDR1 is SNHLY and CDR2 is FYNNEI. The CDR3 DNA reads as TGTGCCAGCAGTGGGTCCGGGACTAGCGTAACCAATGAGCAGTTCTTC. This translates into CASSGSGTSVTNEQFF.

This clone has only a few counts. Other DNA sequences from this sample encode an identical CDR3 as well. The chain has TRBV28 and TRBJ2-7; 8 bases line up with TRBD1. The ends lost 6 bases at V and 2 bases at J; junction bases unmatched: 6. The CDR3 length is 14 residues. In germline, CDR1 is MDHEN, CDR2 SYDVKM. The CDR3 bases are TGTGCCAGCAGGGCGGACAGGGCGACCTACGAGCAGTACTTC. It specifies CASRADRATYEQYF.

This clone was found a few times. The genes are TRBV7-6 and TRBJ2-7; TRBD2 agrees at 7 bases. The CDR3 consists of 14 residues. Germline V lookup: CDR1 SGHVS, CDR2 FNYEAQ. With V trimmed by 4 bases and J by 9 bases, 12 bases remained unmatched. The CDR3 region has the DNA TGTGCCAGCAGCTATGGACTAGGGTCTACGATGCAGTACTTC. Protein sequence: CASSYGLGSTMQYF.

The chain joins TRBV5-3 to TRBJ2-2; a weak D match, TRBD2 (6 bases). TRBV5-3 is an open reading frame, and its role is uncertain. V lost 1 base, J lost 8 bases, and 24 bases lay in between. The CDR3 is 18 amino acids. The CDR3 DNA is TGTGCCAGAAGCTTGTTTAACCGGGACTGCTTTAGGAGAGGGGAGCTGTTTTTT. Its protein product is CARSLFNRDCFRRGELFF.

This clone occurred a few times. The CDR3 nucleotides are TGCGCCAGCAGCCAGGACCAACGAGCGGCCTCCTACAATGAGCAGTTCTTC. Protein: CASSQDQRAASYNEQFF. V gene TRBV4-1 combines with J gene TRBJ2-1, with a tentative D call TRBD2 (5 bases). The V end was cut by 3 bases, the J end by 0 bases, with 15 bases between. The CDR3 has 17 residues. Looked up from germline, CDR1 is MGHRA and CDR2 is YSYEKL.

The count of this clone is one. V is TRBV6-5 and J is TRBJ2-1; 8 nucleotides align to TRBD1. Per the germline V gene, CDR1 is MNHEY and CDR2 is SVGAGI. The CDR3 is 14 residues long. V was clipped by 8 bases and J by 1 base; unmatched bases: 4. This CDR3 is CASHDRGSYNEQFF. In nucleotides, the CDR3 is TGTGCCAGCCATGACAGGGGTTCCTACAATGAGCAGTTCTTC.

The V and J genes are TRBV6-5 and TRBJ2-1; maybe TRBD1 (5 bases). CDR3 length equals 15 residues. Germline V gene sequence: CDR1 MNHEY, CDR2 SVGAGI. Trimming stripped 5 bases from V and 9 bases from J, with 20 bases between. The CDR3 reads CASSRQHTKYGEQFF. In DNA form, the CDR3 reads TGTGCCAGCAGTCGACAGCATACCAAGTACGGTGAGCAGTTCTTC.

The CDR3 spells CASRLQGTEAFF. CDR3 in DNA: TGTGCCAGCAGGTTACAGGGCACTGAAGCTTTCTTT. This chain links TRBV28 with TRBJ1-1; a weak D match, TRBD1 (6 bases). This CDR3 has 12 residues. With 6 bases removed from V and 4 bases from J, the gap between germline ends came to 9 bases. CDR1 MDHEN and CDR2 SYDVKM come from the germline V gene.

The chain couples TRBV9 to TRBJ2-7, with 9 bases identical to TRBD1. V was clipped by 2 bases and J by 0 bases; unmatched bases: 6. The germline V gene has CDR1 SGDLS and CDR2 YYNGEE. The CDR3 is made up of 16 amino acids. This CDR3 reads CASSVGLTGGSYEQYF. The CDR3 DNA reads as TGTGCCAGCAGCGTGGGTCTGACAGGGGGCTCCTACGAGCAGTACTTC.

This clone is a singleton in its sample. For the CDR3, the DNA is TGTGCCAGCAGTACACCCTCTAGCGGGAACTCCTACAATGAGCAGTTCTTC. It is translated as CASSTPSSGNSYNEQFF. The rearrangement links TRBV28 to TRBJ2-1; the match to TRBD2 covers 9 bases. Germline trimming cut 5 bases from V and 0 bases from J; bases unmatched to any gene: 8. Germline V gene sequence: CDR1 MDHEN, CDR2 SYDVKM. The length of the CDR3 is 17 residues.

This clone has only one observation. The rearrangement links TRBV28 to TRBJ2-3, with 8 bases that match TRBD2. With 5 bases clipped from V and 4 bases from J, the junction kept 8 bases outside the gene matches. The CDR3 covers 15 residues. The germline CDR1 and CDR2 sequences are MDHEN and SYDVKM. Here the CDR3 DNA reads TGTGCCAGCAGTCGAGCGGGAGTCGGGGCAGATACGCAGTATTTT. Encoded protein: CASSRAGVGADTQYF. The full variable domain, its missing parts supplied by reference TRBV28 and TRBJ2-3, is DVKVTQSSRYLVKRTGEKVFLECVQDMDHENMFWYRQDPGLGLRLIYFSYDVKMKEKGDIPEGYSVSREKKERFSLILESASTNQTSMYLCASSRAGVGADTQYFGPGTRLTVL.

A word on this clone: One junction end disagrees with the germline gene, perhaps due to a read error. The chain has TRBV7-7 and TRBJ2-7; D ambiguous. The CDR3 consists of 13 residues. Germline assignment: CDR1 SSHAT and CDR2 FNYEAQ (reference sequence). CDR3 in DNA: TGTGCTAGCAGCCGCGGTGAGGACTACGAGCAGTACTTC. Protein: CASSRGEDYEQYF.